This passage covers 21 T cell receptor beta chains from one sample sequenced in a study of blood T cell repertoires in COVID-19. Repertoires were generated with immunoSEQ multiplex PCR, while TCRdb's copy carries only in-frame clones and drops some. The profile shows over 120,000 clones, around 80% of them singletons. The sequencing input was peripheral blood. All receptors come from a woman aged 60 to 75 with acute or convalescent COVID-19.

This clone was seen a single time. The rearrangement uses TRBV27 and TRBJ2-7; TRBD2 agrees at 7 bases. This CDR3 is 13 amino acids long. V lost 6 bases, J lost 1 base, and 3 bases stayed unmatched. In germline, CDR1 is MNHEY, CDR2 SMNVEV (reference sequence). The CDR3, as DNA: TGTGCCAGCAGCCTAGCGGTGTCCTACGAGCAGTACTTC. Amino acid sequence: CASSLAVSYEQYF.

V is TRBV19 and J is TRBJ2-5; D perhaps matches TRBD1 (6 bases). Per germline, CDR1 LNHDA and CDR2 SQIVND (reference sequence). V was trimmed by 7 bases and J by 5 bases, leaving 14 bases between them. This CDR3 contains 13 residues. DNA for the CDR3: TGTGCCAGTACCGACTGGGGGCGGGAGACCCAGTACTTC. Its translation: CASTDWGRETQYF.

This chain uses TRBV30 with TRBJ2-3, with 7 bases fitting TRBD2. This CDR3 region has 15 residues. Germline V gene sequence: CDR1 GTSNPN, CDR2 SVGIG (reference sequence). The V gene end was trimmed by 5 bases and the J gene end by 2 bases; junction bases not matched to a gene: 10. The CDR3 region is CAWQGLADSTDTQYF. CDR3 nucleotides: TGTGCCTGGCAAGGCCTAGCGGACTCCACAGATACGCAGTATTTT. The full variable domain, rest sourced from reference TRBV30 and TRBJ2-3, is SQTIHQWPATLVQPVGSPLSLECTVEGTSNPNLYWYRQAAGRGLQLLFYSVGIGQISSEVPQNLSASRPQDRQFILSSKKLLLSDSGFYLCAWQGLADSTDTQYFGPGTRLTVL.

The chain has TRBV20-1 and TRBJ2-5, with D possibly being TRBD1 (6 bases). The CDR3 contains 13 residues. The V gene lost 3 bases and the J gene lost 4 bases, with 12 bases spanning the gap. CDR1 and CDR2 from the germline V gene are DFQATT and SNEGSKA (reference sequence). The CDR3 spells CSASEQGRETQYF. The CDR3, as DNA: TGCAGTGCTAGTGAACAGGGAAGAGAGACCCAGTACTTC.

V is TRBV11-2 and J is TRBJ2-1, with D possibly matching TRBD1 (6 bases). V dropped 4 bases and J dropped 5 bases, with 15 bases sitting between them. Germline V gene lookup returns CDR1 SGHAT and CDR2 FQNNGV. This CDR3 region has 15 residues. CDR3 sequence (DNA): TGTGCCAGCAGCTCCCAGATACAGGGAGACAATGAGCAGTTCTTC. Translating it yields CASSSQIQGDNEQFF.

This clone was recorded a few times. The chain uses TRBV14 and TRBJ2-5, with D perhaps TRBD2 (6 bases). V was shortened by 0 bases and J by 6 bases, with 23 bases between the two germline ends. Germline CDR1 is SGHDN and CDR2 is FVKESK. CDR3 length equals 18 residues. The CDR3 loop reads CASSQDLATTTALQTQYF. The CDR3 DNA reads TGTGCCAGCAGCCAAGATCTAGCGACCACCACGGCCCTTCAGACCCAGTACTTC.

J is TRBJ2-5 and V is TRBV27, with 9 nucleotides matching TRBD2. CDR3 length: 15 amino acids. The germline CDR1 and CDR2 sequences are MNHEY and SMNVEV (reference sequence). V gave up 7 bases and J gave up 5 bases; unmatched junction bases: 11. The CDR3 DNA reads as TGTGCCAGCAAGGCGGCGGGAGGGCCCTCGGAGACCCAGTACTTC. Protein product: CASKAAGGPSETQYF.

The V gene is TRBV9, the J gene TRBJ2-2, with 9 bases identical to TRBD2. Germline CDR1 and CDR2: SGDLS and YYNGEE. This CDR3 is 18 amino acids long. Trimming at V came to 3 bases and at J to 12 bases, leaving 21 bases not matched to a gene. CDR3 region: CASSGYHSGSLMSRKLFF. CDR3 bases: TGTGCCAGCAGCGGATACCATAGCGGGAGTTTAATGTCGCGGAAGCTGTTTTTT. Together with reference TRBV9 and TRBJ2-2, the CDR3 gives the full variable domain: DSGVTQTPKHLITATGQRVTLRCSPRSGDLSVYWYQQSLDQGLQFLIQYYNGEERAKGNILERFSAQQFPDLHSELNLSSLELGDSALYFCASSGYHSGSLMSRKLFFGEGSRLTVL.

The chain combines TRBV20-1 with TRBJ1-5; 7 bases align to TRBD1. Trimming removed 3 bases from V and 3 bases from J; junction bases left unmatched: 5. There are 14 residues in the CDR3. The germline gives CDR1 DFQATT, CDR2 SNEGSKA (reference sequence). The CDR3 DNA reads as TGCAGTGCTAGTAAGGGGGCGTCCAATCAGCCCCAGCATTTT. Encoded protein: CSASKGASNQPQHF.

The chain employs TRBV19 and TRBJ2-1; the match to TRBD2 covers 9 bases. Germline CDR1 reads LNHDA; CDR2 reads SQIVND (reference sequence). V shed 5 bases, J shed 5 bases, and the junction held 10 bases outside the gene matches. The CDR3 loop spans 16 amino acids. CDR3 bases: TGTGCCAGTAGTCGGGCCAGCGGGAGGTACAACAATGAGCAGTTCTTC. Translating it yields CASSRASGRYNNEQFF.

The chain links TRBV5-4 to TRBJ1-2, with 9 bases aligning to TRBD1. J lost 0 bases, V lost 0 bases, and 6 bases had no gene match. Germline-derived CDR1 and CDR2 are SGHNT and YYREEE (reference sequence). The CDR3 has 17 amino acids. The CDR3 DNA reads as TGTGCCAGCAGCTTGGGTGGACAGGGGCCTACTAACTATGGCTACACCTTC. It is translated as CASSLGGQGPTNYGYTF. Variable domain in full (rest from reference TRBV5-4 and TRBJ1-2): ETGVTQSPTHLIKTRGQQVTLRCSSQSGHNTVSWYQQALGQGPQFIFQYYREEENGRGNFPPRFSGLQFPNYSSELNVNALELDDSALYLCASSLGGQGPTNYGYTFGSGTRLTVV.

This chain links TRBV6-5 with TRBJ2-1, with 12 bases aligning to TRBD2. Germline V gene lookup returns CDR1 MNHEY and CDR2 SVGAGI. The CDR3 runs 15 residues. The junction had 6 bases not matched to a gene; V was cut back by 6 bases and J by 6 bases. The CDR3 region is CASSFGTSGSNEQFF. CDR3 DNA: TGTGCCAGCAGCTTTGGGACTAGCGGGTCCAATGAGCAGTTCTTC.

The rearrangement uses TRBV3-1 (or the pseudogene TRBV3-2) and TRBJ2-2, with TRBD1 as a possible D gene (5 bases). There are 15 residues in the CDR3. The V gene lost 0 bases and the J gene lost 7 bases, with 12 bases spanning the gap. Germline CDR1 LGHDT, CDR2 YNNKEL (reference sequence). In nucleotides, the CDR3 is TGTGCCAGCAGCCAAGAGTTGAAGGGGATCGGGGAGCTGTTTTTT. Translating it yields CASSQELKGIGELFF.

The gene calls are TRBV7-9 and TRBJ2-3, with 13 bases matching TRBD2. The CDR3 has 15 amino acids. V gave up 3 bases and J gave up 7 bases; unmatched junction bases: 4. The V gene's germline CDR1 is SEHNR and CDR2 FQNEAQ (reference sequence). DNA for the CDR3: TGTGCCAGCAGCTTGGGACTAGCGGGACTTTATACGCAGTATTTT. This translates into CASSLGLAGLYTQYF.

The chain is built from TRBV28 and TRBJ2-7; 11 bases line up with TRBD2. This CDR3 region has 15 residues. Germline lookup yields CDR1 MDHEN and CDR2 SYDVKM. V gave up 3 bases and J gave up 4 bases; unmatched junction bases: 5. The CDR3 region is CASSFAGTSGYEQYF. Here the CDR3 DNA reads TGTGCCAGCAGTTTCGCCGGGACTAGCGGATACGAGCAGTACTTC.

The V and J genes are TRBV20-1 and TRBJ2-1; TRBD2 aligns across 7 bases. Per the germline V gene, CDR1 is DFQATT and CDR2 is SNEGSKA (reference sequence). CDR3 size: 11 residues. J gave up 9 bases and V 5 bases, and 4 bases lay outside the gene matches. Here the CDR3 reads CSAPRESEQFF. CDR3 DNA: TGCAGTGCTCCGCGGGAGAGTGAGCAGTTCTTC.

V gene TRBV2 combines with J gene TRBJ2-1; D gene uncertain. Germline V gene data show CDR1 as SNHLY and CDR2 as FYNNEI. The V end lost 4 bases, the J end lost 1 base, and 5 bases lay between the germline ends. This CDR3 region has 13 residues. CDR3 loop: CASSAESYNEQFF. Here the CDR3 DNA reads TGTGCCAGCAGTGCTGAGTCCTACAATGAGCAGTTCTTC. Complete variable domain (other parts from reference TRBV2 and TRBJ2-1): EPEVTQTPSHQVTQMGQEVILRCVPISNHLYFYWYRQILGQKVEFLVSFYNNEISEKSEIFDDQFSVERPDGSNFTLKIRSTKLEDSAMYFCASSAESYNEQFFGPGTRLTVL.

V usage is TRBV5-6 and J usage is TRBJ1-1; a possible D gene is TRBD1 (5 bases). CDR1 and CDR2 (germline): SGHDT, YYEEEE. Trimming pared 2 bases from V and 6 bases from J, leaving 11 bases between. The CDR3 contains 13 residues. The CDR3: CASSLGVSAEAFF. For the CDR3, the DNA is TGTGCCAGCAGCTTAGGGGTGAGCGCTGAAGCTTTCTTT.

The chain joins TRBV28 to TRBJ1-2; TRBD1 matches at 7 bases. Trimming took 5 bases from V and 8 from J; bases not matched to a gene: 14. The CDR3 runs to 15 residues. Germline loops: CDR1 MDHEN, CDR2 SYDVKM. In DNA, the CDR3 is TGTGCCAGCAGTCTATTCGACAGGGTTTCGTTCGGCTACACCTTC. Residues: CASSLFDRVSFGYTF.

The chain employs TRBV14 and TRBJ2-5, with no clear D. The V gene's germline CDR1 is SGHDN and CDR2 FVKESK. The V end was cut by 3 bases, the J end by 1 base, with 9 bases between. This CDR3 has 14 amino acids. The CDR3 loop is CASSHYGFQETQYF. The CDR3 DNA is TGTGCCAGCAGCCATTACGGTTTCCAAGAGACCCAGTACTTC.

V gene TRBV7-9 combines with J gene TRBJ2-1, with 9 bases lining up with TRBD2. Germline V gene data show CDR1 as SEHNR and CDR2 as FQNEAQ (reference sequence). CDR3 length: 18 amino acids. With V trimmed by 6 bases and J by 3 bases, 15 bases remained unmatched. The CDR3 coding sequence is TGTGCCAGCAGTCGCTTGACGGTCCTAGCGGGAAACTACAATGAGCAGTTCTTC. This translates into CASSRLTVLAGNYNEQFF.